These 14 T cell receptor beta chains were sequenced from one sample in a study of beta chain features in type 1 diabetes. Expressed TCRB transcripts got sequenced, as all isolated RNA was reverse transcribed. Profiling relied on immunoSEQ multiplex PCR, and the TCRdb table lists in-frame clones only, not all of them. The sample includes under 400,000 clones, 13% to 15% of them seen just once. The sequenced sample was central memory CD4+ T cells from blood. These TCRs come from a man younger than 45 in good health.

The CDR3 sequence: CSASVDGGYTF. CDR3 nucleotide sequence: TGCAGTGCTAGCGTAGATGGCGGCTACACCTTC. The V and J genes are TRBV20-1 and TRBJ1-2; D gene unclear. Germline CDR1 and CDR2: DFQATT and SNEGSKA (reference sequence). The CDR3 has 11 amino acids. The ends were cut back, 3 bases at V and 8 bases at J, with 10 bases in the middle.

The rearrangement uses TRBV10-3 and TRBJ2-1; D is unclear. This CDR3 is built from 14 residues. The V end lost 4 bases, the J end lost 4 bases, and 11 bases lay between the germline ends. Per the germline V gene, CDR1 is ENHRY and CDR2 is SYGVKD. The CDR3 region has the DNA TGTGCCATCAGTGGTTCGCTCGGGTACAATGAGCAGTTCTTC. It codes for CAISGSLGYNEQFF.

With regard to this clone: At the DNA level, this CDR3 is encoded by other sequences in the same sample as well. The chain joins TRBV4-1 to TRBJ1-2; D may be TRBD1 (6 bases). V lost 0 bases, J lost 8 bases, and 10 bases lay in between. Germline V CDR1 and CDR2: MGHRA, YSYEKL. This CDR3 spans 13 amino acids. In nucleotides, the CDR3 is TGCGCCAGCAGCCAAGAGCAGGGGTACGGCTACACCTTC. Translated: CASSQEQGYGYTF.

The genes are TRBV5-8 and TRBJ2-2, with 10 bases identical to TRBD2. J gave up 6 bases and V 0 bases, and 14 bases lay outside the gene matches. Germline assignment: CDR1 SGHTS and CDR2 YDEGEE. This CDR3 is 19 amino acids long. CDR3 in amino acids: CASSLEGASGRTTAGELFF. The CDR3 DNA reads TGTGCCAGCAGCTTGGAGGGGGCTAGCGGGAGAACGACAGCCGGGGAGCTGTTTTTT.

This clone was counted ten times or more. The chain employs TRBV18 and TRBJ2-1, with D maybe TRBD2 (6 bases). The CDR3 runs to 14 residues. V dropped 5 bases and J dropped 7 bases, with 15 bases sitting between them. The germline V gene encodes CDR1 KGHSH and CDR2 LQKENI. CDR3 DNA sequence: TGTGCCAGCTCAAAGCTGGGAGGCCGAAATGAGCAGTTCTTC. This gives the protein CASSKLGGRNEQFF.

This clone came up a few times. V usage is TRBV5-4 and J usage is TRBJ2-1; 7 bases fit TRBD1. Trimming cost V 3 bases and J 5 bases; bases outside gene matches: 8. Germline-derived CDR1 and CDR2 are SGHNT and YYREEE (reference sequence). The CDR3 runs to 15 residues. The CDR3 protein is CASSSVGGPNNEQFF. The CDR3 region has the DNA TGTGCCAGCAGCTCGGTAGGGGGCCCGAACAATGAGCAGTTCTTC.

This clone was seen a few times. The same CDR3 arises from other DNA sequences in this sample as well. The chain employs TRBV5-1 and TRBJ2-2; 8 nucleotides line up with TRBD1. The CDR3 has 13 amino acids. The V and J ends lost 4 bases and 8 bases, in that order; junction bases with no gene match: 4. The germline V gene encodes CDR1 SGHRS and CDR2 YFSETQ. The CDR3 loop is CASSLDRAGELFF. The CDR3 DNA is TGCGCCAGCAGCCTGGACAGGGCTGGGGAGCTGTTTTTT.

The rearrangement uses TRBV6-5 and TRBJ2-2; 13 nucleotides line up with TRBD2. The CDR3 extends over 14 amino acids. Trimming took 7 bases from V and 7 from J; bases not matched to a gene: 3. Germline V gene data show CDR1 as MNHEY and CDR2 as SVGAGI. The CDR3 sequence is CASKGLAGIGELFF. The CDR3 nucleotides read TGTGCCAGCAAGGGACTAGCGGGAATCGGGGAGCTGTTTTTT.

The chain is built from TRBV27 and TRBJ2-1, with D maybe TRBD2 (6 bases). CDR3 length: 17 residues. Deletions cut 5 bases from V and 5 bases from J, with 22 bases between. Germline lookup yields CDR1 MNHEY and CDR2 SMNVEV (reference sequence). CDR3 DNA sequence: TGTGCCAGCAGTACCCCAGAAGGGTTTGCGGGGAACAATGAGCAGTTCTTC. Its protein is CASSTPEGFAGNNEQFF.

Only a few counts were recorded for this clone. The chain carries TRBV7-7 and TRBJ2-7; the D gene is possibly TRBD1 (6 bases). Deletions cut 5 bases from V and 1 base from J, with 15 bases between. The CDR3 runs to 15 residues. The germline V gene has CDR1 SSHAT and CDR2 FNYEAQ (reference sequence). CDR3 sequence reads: CASSPTPTGSYEQYF. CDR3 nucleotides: TGTGCCAGCAGCCCAACCCCGACAGGATCCTACGAGCAGTACTTC.

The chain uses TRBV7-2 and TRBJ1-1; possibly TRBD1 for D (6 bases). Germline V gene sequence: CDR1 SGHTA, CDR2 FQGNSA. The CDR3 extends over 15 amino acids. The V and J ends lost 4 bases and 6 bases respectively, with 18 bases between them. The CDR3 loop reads CASSWGTQLAAEAFF. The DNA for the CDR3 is TGTGCCAGCAGCTGGGGGACACAATTAGCCGCTGAAGCTTTCTTT.

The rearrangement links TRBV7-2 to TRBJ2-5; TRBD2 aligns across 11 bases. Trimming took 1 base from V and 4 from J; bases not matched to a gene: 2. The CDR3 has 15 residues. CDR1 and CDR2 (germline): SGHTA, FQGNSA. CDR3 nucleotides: TGTGCCAGCAGCTTAGGTGGACTAGCGGGAGAGACCCAGTACTTC. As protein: CASSLGGLAGETQYF.

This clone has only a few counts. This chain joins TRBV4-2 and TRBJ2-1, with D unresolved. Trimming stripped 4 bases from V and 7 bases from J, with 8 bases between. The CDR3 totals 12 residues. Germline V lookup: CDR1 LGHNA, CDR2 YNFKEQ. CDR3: CASSRPDNEQFF. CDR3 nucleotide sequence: TGTGCCAGCAGCCGCCCTGATAATGAGCAGTTCTTC.

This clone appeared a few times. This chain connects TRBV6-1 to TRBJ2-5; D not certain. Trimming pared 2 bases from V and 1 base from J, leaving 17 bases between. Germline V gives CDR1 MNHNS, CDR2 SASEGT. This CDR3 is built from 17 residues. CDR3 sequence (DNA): TGTGCCAGCAGTGAACTTCTTGGTTCGAATCCCCAAGAGACCCAGTACTTC. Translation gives CASSELLGSNPQETQYF.